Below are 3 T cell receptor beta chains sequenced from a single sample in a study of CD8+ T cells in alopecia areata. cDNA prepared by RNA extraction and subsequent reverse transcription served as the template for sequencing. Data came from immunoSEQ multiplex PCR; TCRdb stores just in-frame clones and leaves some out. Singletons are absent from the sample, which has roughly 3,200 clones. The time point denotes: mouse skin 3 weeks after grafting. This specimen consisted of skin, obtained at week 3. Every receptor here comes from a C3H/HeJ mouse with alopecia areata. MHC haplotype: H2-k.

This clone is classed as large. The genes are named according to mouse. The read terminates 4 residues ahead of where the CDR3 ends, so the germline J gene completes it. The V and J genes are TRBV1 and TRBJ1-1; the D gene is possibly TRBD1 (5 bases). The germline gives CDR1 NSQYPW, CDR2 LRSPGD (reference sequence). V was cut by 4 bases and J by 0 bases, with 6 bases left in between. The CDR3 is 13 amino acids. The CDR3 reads CTCSETANTEVFF. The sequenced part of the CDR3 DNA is TGCACCTGCAGTGAGACAGCAAACACA.

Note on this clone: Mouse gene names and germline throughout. The sequenced CDR3 bases are TGTGCCAGCGGTGAGCCGGGACTGGGGGGGTAT. This translates into CASGEPGLGGY. The whole CDR3 sequence is CASGEPGLGGYEQYF. The chain is built from TRBV13-2 and TRBJ2-7; 13 bases map to TRBD2. From the germline J gene comes the end of the CDR3, since the read stops 4 residues before it. Per germline, CDR1 NNHNN and CDR2 SYGAGS (reference sequence). The CDR3 consists of 15 residues.

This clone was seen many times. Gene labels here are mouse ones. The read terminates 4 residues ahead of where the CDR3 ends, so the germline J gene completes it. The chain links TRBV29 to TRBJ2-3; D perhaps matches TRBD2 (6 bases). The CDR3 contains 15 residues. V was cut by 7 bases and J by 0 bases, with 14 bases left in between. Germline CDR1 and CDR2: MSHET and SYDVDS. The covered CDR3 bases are TGTGCTAGCACCTCCACTGGGCCTAGTGCAGAA. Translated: CASTSTGPSAE. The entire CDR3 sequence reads CASTSTGPSAETLYF.